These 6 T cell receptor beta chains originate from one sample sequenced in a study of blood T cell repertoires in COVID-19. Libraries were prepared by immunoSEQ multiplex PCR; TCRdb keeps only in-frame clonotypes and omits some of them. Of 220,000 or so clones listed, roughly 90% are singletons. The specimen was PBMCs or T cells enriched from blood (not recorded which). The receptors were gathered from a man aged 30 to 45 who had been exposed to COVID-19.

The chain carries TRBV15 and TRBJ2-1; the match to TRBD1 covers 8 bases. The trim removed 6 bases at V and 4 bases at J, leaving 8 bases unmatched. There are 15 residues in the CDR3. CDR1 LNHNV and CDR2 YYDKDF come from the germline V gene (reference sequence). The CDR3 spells CATRKPGQVYNEQFF. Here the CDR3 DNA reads TGTGCCACCAGGAAACCGGGACAGGTATACAATGAGCAGTTCTTC.

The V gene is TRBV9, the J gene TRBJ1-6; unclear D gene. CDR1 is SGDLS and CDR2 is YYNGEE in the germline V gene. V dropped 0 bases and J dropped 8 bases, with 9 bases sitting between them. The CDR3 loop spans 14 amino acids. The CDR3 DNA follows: TGTGCCAGCAGCGTAGCCCTGAGGGATTCACCCCTCCACTTT. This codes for CASSVALRDSPLHF.

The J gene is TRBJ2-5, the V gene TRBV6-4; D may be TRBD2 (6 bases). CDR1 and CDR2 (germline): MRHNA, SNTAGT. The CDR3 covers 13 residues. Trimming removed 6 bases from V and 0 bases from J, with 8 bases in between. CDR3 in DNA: TGTGCCAGCAGCCGGGACTACCAAGAGACCCAGTACTTC. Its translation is CASSRDYQETQYF.

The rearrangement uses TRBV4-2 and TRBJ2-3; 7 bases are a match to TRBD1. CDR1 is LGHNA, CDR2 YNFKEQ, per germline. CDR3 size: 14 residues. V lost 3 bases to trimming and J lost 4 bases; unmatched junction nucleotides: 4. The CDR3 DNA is TGTGCCAGCAGCCAGACAGGGTTCGCAGATACGCAGTATTTT. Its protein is CASSQTGFADTQYF.

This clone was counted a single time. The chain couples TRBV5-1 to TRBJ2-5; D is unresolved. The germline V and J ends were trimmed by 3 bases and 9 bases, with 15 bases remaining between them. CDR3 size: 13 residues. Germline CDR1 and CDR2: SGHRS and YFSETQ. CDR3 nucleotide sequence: TGCGCCAGCAGCTCAGACACCGATCTTCCCCAGTACTTC. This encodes CASSSDTDLPQYF. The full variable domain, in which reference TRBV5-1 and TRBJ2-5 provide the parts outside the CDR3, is KAGVTQTPRYLIKTRGQQVTLSCSPISGHRSVSWYQQTPGQGLQFLFEYFSETQRNKGNFPGRFSGRQFSNSRSEMNVSTLELGDSALYLCASSSDTDLPQYFGPGTRLLVL.

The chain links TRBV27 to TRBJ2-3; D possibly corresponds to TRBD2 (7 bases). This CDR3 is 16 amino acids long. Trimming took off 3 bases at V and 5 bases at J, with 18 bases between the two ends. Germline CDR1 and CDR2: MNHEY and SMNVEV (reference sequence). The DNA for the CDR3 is TGTGCCAGCAGTTTGAGGGGGGGTAGGAACGGAGATACGCAGTATTTT. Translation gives CASSLRGGRNGDTQYF.